This TCR beta chain was sequenced during a study of blood T cell repertoires in COVID-19. This clone was counted a single time. From germline, CDR1 is KGHSH and CDR2 LQKENI. Trimming took 2 bases from V and 3 from J, leaving 10 bases between them. The length of the CDR3 is 14 residues. The repertoire was sequenced with immunoSEQ multiplex PCR; TCRdb's copy has only in-frame clones and lacks some. The sample has 350,000 to 500,000 clones, over 75% seen once. The sequence derives from a woman under 30 who had been exposed to COVID-19. Sequenced: PBMCs or T cells enriched from blood (not recorded which). J is TRBJ1-2 and V is TRBV18; tentatively, D is TRBD1 (6 bases). CDR3 loop: CASSPGGGHYGYTF. The CDR3 DNA follows: TGTGCCAGCTCACCAGGGGGCGGACACTATGGCTACACCTTC.